This T cell receptor (beta chain) was observed in a study of blood T cell repertoires in COVID-19. Across the whole study: Samples representing acute and convalescent COVID-19 were sourced from the United States, Italy and Spain.

Profiled with immunoSEQ multiplex PCR; TCRdb holds only in-frame clones, not every one. Of around 100,000 clones listed, more than 65% are singletons. The CDR3 has 17 amino acids. J was trimmed by 9 bases and V by 0 bases; bases with no gene match: 13. Germline lookup yields CDR1 SGHRS and CDR2 YFSETQ. The rearrangement joins TRBV5-1 to TRBJ2-1, with 9 bases fitting TRBD2. Source material: peripheral blood. The clonotype originates from a woman in her seventies with acute or convalescent COVID-19. CDR3 loop: CASSLAGGTSSFVEQFF. The CDR3 DNA follows: TGCGCCAGCAGCTTGGCCGGCGGGACTAGCTCGTTCGTTGAGCAGTTCTTC. The full variable domain, in which reference TRBV5-1 and TRBJ2-1 provide the parts outside the CDR3, is KAGVTQTPRYLIKTRGQQVTLSCSPISGHRSVSWYQQTPGQGLQFLFEYFSETQRNKGNFPGRFSGRQFSNSRSEMNVSTLELGDSALYLCASSLAGGTSSFVEQFFGPGTRLTVL.